This T cell receptor beta chain is drawn from a study of OX40 agonist ivuxolimab in advanced cancers. V was pared by 2 bases and J by 6 bases, with 15 bases between. This CDR3 is 14 amino acids long. CDR1 and CDR2 (germline): SGHRS, YFSETQ. Profiled with immunoSEQ multiplex PCR; TCRdb holds only in-frame clones, not every one. The sample records 65,000 to 80,000 clones, roughly 92% being singletons. V usage is TRBV5-1 and J usage is TRBJ2-7, with D unclear. The sequencing used CD4+ or CD8+ T cells sorted from blood, collected in a trial of the OX40 agonist ivuxolimab. This clonotype originated in an adult with an advanced solid tumor such as melanoma, head and neck, liver or kidney cancer. The CDR3 coding sequence is TGCGCCAGCAGCTTTGACCGGTATGGCGGCGAGCAGTACTTC. Translation: CASSFDRYGGEQYF.